The 3 T cell receptor beta chains below were found in one sample sequenced in a study of T cell responses to AZD1222 COVID-19 vaccine (dated by TCRdb to the early 2020s). Libraries were constructed by the immunoSEQ multiplex PCR assay. TCRdb holds this immuneACCESS table with in-frame rearrangements only. Some clones are missing; in checked studies, unresolved V genes explain under half, and the rest has no known cause. Within this sample are 29,000 or so clones, with over 90% of them counted one time only. The ten top clones hold over 8% of the sample. According to the study, the label for this sample's time point signals: baseline before first vaccination. The sample consisted of peripheral blood, taken on day 0 of AZD1222 vaccination. All receptors come from an adult in good health.

The genes are TRBV6-5 and TRBJ1-4; TRBD1 is a possible D gene (6 bases). Germline V gives CDR1 MNHEY, CDR2 SVGAGI. V shed 8 bases and J shed 7 bases, with 11 bases lying between them. The CDR3 covers 12 residues. The CDR3: CASSMTGEKLFF. CDR3 nucleotides: TGTGCCAGCTCGATGACAGGTGAAAAACTGTTTTTT.

V is TRBV7-2 and J is TRBJ1-1, with D hard to call. The CDR3 is 14 amino acids. Germline values: CDR1 SGHTA, CDR2 FQGNSA. Trimming took off 1 base at V and 3 bases at J, with 9 bases between the two ends. The CDR3 protein is CASSLGQSYTEAFF. CDR3 nucleotide sequence: TGTGCCAGCAGCTTAGGCCAATCCTACACTGAAGCTTTCTTT.

The rearrangement uses TRBV9 and TRBJ1-3; TRBD1 might be the D (5 bases). There are 15 residues in the CDR3. With 0 bases removed from V and 3 bases from J, the gap between germline ends came to 10 bases. Germline CDR1 reads SGDLS; CDR2 reads YYNGEE. The CDR3, as DNA: TGTGCCAGCAGCGTAGGAGGGGCAAGTGGAAACACCATATATTTT. Residues: CASSVGGASGNTIYF.